Sequencing of this T cell receptor (beta chain) was carried out in a study of cytomegalovirus exposure and HLA in healthy donors (dated by TCRdb to the late 2010s). The study in broad terms: According to a later analysis, the roughly 130 validation repertoires were produced on the same platform as the approximately 600 repertoires of the first cohort. The aim of the study was to test whether cataloging public T cell receptors could identify signatures of past pathogen exposure. In addition to the first cohort of about 650 subjects, a separate validation cohort of about 120 different subjects was used. To predict cytomegalovirus infection status, the study combined high-throughput TCR immunosequencing, statistical association of individual TCRs with disease status, and machine learning. On the study overall, not on this receptor specifically: The classifier was reported to diagnose cytomegalovirus status with high specificity and sensitivity in both the original and validation cohorts. A later analysis had no HLA typing for the validation cohort, so co-occurrence there was scored across all 120 repertoires. Most TCR sequences were seen in very few donors, while some public TCRs were found in many individuals. It was suggested by the authors that the approach could potentially be generalized to other disease states and immunological phenotypes. In vitro tests confirmed that a few of the cytomegalovirus-associated TCR beta chains recognize cytomegalovirus antigens. In the study, around 160 TCR beta chains were listed as associated with cytomegalovirus. Subsequent analysis determined that TCRs grouped into clusters in the first cohort also showed a tendency toward co-occurrence across the roughly 120 validation repertoires, and 94% of cluster scores exceeded 0.

The library was obtained by the immunoSEQ multiplex PCR assay. Regarding the original processing steps: A statistical classification framework was built to diagnose cytomegalovirus status from the catalog of TCR beta chain sequences. TCRdb holds this immuneACCESS table with in-frame rearrangements only. Some clones are missing; in checked studies, unresolved V genes explain under half, and the rest has no known cause. V and J calls and clone size are copied from that table; D and trimming were computed from the DNA. Counted in this sample were roughly 310,000 clones; 88% of them appeared once. Over 0.9% of the sample rests with the top ten. Relative to germline, V is 1 base shorter and J is 0 bases shorter, with 9 bases between their ends. From the cysteine through the phenylalanine, the CDR3 covers 15 amino acids. Just the 45-base CDR3 DNA is kept, in frame starting at base 1. In the germline V gene, CDR1 corresponds to LGHNA and CDR2 to YSLEER.

The donors belonged to the validation cohort of approximately 130 subjects, which was separate from the approximately 700-subject first cohort. In regard to this clone: Its binding antigen is unknown. No qualities accompany the bases; no much larger clone lies one base away.

Sequenced: PBMCs. This TCR was sampled from a man aged 25-45 years in good health and CMV-seronegative. This chain is built from TRBV4-3 and TRBJ1-1; perhaps TRBD1 is the D gene, with 5 bases matching. The nucleotide sequence reads as follows: TGCGCCAGCAGCCAAGTTGGGGGGATGAACACTGAAGCTTTCTTT. Translated, this gives CASSQVGGMNTEAFF.